These 3 T cell receptor beta chains originate from one sample sequenced in a study of vaccination effects on CD4 cells after COVID-19. Culture proceeded for 10 days, and CD4+ T cells were then isolated. Profiled with immunoSEQ multiplex PCR; TCRdb holds only in-frame clones, not every one. The table has about 47,000 clones, 60% to 85% seen once. Antigens for these TCRs are unknown. Sequenced here: CD4+ T cells from PBMCs cultured without peptide, sampled before COVID-19 vaccination. These receptors were obtained from a human donor who had a prior SARS-CoV-2 infection.

The chain combines TRBV5-1 with TRBJ2-2, with a tentative D call TRBD2 (6 bases). Trimming took 1 base from V and 5 from J, leaving 15 bases between them. CDR1 and CDR2 from the germline V gene are SGHRS and YFSETQ. The CDR3 loop spans 16 amino acids. CDR3 in amino acids: CASSLILAYGTGELFF. As DNA, the CDR3 is TGCGCCAGCAGCTTGATACTAGCATATGGGACCGGGGAGCTGTTTTTT. The variable domain in full, with the rest retrieved from reference TRBV5-1 and TRBJ2-2, is KAGVTQTPRYLIKTRGQQVTLSCSPISGHRSVSWYQQTPGQGLQFLFEYFSETQRNKGNFPGRFSGRQFSNSRSEMNVSTLELGDSALYLCASSLILAYGTGELFFGEGSRLTVL.

J is TRBJ1-1 and V is TRBV27; TRBD1 might be the D (6 bases). Germline CDR1 and CDR2: MNHEY and SMNVEV (reference sequence). The CDR3 consists of 15 residues. V lost 0 bases, J lost 3 bases, and 11 bases lay in between. The CDR3 DNA follows: TGTGCCAGCAGTTTATCTTGGGGGCGGGACACTGAAGCTTTCTTT. Translation gives CASSLSWGRDTEAFF.

The rearrangement links TRBV10-3 to TRBJ2-1, with D perhaps assigned TRBD1 or TRBD2 (5 bases each). Germline loops: CDR1 ENHRY, CDR2 SYGVKD. The length of the CDR3 is 14 residues. With 6 bases removed from V and 9 bases from J, the gap between germline ends came to 18 bases. CDR3 in DNA: TGTGCCATCAGCGGGATTCAGGGTTTGGGTGAGCAGTTCTTC. Translating gives CAISGIQGLGEQFF.